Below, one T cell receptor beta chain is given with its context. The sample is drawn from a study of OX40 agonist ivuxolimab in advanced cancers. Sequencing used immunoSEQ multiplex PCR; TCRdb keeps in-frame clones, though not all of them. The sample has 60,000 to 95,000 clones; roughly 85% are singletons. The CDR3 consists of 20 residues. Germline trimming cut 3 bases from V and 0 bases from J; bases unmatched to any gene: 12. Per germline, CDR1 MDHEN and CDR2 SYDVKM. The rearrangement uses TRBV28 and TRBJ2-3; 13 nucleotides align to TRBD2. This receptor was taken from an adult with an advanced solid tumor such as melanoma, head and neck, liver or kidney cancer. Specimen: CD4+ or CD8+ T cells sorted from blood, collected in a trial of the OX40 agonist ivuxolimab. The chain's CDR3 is CASSLGLAGLLRPSTDTQYF. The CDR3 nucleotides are TGTGCCAGCAGTTTGGGACTAGCGGGATTACTACGGCCTAGCACAGATACGCAGTATTTT.